This section outlines one T cell receptor beta chain sequence together with its context. Its antigen remains unidentified. This specimen comes from a study of T-cell memory formation after mild COVID-19. About the study: The study found TCR clusters largely donor specific. Study-wide results and limits: CD4+ contracting clones lay mainly in CM and EM, CD8+ ones in EMRA. A balance of CD4 and CD8 characterized clones contracting day 15 to 85, whereas later expanders leaned CD4+.

Libraries for TCRalpha and TCRbeta carried sample barcodes and unique molecular identifiers via 5'RACE. Using its own MiXCR run on the 5' RACE reads, TCRdb lists one record per CDR3 protein. The table has roughly 250,000 distinct CDR3 sequences, 15% to 20% seen once. The CDR3 is made up of 14 amino acids. The germline gives CDR1 LGHDT, CDR2 YNNKEL (reference sequence). The V end was cut by 7 bases, the J end by 4 bases, with 15 bases between. The V call is TRBV3-1, the J call TRBJ2-3; D perhaps matches TRBD2 (5 bases). This TCR derives from a man between 18 and 35 years old who had mild COVID-19 (a few samples of this study predate the infection). Cell type and time point are not known. Sequencing was carried out using PBMCs or a T cell subset sorted from them (not recorded which). CDR3 sequence: CASTLDPRADTQYF. The CDR3 DNA is TGTGCCAGCACCTTAGACCCGAGGGCAGATACGCAGTATTTT.